Listed below are T cell receptor beta chains from one sample, sequenced in a study of Ad26.COV2.S vaccination and SARS-CoV-2 variants. Data came from immunoSEQ multiplex PCR; TCRdb stores just in-frame clones and leaves some out. The sample yields 440,000 or so clones, 89% seen once. This specimen was peripheral blood, taken in a trial of Ad26.COV2.S vaccine versus placebo. The source of these receptors is a person aged 18-60 years who received the Ad26.COV2.S COVID-19 vaccine or a placebo. The CDR3 runs from the conserved cysteine through the conserved F or W. Fields, in order: V gene, D gene, clone size, J gene, CDR3 DNA, CDR3 protein. The D gene is left open where the match is weak. Clone size, where shown, is once, few, many, or a class for clones that have expanded.

>TRBV21-1|-|-|TRBJ1-6
TGTGCCAGCACCCGGGACAGCCACTATAATTCACCCCTCCACTTT
CASTRDSHYNSPLHF
>TRBV9|TRBD2|-|TRBJ2-3
TGTGCCAGCAGCGTAGCTACATCGGGACTAGGCACAGATACGCAGTATTTT
CASSVATSGLGTDTQYF
>TRBV4-2|-|-|TRBJ1-3
TGTGCCAGCAGCCAAGGACAGATCTCTGGAAACACCATATATTTT
CASSQGQISGNTIYF
>TRBV30|-|-|TRBJ1-2
TGTGCCTGGAGTGTGACAGGCAATGGGAACTATGGCTACACCTTC
CAWSVTGNGNYGYTF
>TRBV19|TRBD2|-|TRBJ2-1
TGTGCCAGTAGTACAGGACGACTAGCGGGAGGGAATGAGCAGTTCTTC
CASSTGRLAGGNEQFF
>TRBV4-2|-|-|TRBJ1-2
TGTGCCAGCAGCCAACCCGGGACATTTAACTATGGCTACACCTTC
CASSQPGTFNYGYTF
>TRBV3-1/TRBV3-2|-|-|TRBJ2-7
TGTGCCAGCAGCGTCGGACAGAGGTCCTACGAGCAGTACTTC
CASSVGQRSYEQYF
>TRBV29-1|TRBD1|-|TRBJ1-2
TGCAGCGCGGGACAGGGGGACTATGGCTACACCTTC
CSAGQGDYGYTF
>TRBV5-4|-|-|TRBJ1-2
TGTGCCAGCAGCTTGAGCGGACAGTTCTATGGCTACACCTTC
CASSLSGQFYGYTF
>TRBV7-8|-|-|TRBJ2-7
TGTGCCAGCAGCTTAGTCGGCGAGCAGTACTTC
CASSLVGEQYF
>TRBV18|-|-|TRBJ1-2
TGTGCCAGCTCACCAACACAGGTTAACTATGGCTACACCTTC
CASSPTQVNYGYTF
>TRBV30|-|-|TRBJ1-2
TGTGCCTGGACCGGCTGGGGGGCGGACTATGGCTACACCTTC
CAWTGWGADYGYTF
>TRBV7-9|-|-|TRBJ2-1
TGTGCCAGCAGCTTAGCCATGCAGAGCTACAATGAGCAGTTCTTC
CASSLAMQSYNEQFF
>TRBV11-2|TRBD1|few|TRBJ2-7
TGTGCCAGCAGCCCGACAGGGATTTCCTACGAGCAGTACTTC
CASSPTGISYEQYF
>TRBV27|TRBD1|-|TRBJ2-7
TGTGCCAGCAGGACCGGGACAGGGCCCTACGAGCAGTACTTC
CASRTGTGPYEQYF
>TRBV5-1|-|-|TRBJ2-7
TGCGCCAGCAGCCACGACAGTGCCTACGAGCAGTACTTC
CASSHDSAYEQYF
>TRBV9|TRBD2|-|TRBJ2-1
TGTGCCAGCAGCGGAACCTCTAGCGGGGGGGTGTTGGAGCAGTTCTTC
CASSGTSSGGVLEQFF
>TRBV5-4|-|few|TRBJ2-5
TGTGCCAGCAGCTTGTTTTTGCTACAAACCGGGACGGAAGAGACCCAGTACTTC
CASSLFLLQTGTEETQYF
>TRBV3-1/TRBV3-2|-|once|TRBJ2-7
TGTGCCAGCGAGGGGGGACAGCCCTACGAGCAGTACTTC
CASEGGQPYEQYF
>TRBV2|-|few|TRBJ1-5
TGTGCCAGCAGCAGACAGGATAATCAGCCCCAGCATTTT
CASSRQDNQPQHF
>TRBV28|-|-|TRBJ2-3
TGTGCCAGCACCTCGCCGGGACAAGCTAGCACAGATACGCAGTATTTT
CASTSPGQASTDTQYF
>TRBV14|-|-|TRBJ1-1
TGTGCCAGCAGCCAAGTTTCTGTGAACACTGAAGCTTTCTTT
CASSQVSVNTEAFF
>TRBV5-4|-|once|TRBJ2-3
TGTGCCAGCAGCTTGGAAGCCCCAGATACGCAGTATTTT
CASSLEAPDTQYF
>TRBV3-1/TRBV3-2|-|few|TRBJ2-7
TGTGCCAGCAGCCAAGTTTGGCGGACAGACAATTTAGAGCAGTACTTC
CASSQVWRTDNLEQYF
>TRBV5-1|-|-|TRBJ2-7
TGCGCCAGCATACCCGAACCGGGACGGGACTACGAGCAGTACTTC
CASIPEPGRDYEQYF
>TRBV7-2|TRBD1|-|TRBJ2-1
TGTGCCAGCAGCCCACGGGACAGGGGTCTTAAAAGGTCCTACAATGAGCAGTTCTTC
CASSPRDRGLKRSYNEQFF